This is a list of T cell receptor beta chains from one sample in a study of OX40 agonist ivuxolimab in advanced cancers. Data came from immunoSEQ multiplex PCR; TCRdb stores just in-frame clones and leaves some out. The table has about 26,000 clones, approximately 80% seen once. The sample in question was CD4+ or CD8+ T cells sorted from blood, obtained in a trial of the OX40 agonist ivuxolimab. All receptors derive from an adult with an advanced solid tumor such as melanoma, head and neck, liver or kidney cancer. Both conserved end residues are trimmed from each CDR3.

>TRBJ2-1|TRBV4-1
ASSQWLADNEQF
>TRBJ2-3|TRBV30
AWSADTDTQY
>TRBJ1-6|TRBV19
ASSIAAGGGSPLH
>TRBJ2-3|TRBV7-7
ASSPTGDTQY
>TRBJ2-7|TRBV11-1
ASSLGQGVSYEQY
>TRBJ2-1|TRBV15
ATSRGQGAVNEQF
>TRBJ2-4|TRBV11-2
ASSPGTFIAKNIQY
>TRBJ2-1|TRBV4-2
ASSHPRAGVYNEQF
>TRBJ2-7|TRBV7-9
ASSLDAGAEQY
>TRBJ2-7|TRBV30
AWTAGTGTHEQY
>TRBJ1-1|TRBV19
ASTLWTGPGTEAF
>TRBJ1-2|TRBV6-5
ASSYSTGWDGYT
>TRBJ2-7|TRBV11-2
ASSLEYSGSWGSYEQY
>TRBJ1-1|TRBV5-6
ASTQGGAAF
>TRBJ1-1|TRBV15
ATSRDYRERDTEAF
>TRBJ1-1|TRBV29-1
SVVGDRLNTEAF
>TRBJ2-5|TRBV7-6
ASSLAQGGETQY
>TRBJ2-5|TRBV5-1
ASSPGLAGSQETQY
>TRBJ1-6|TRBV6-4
ASSESGEGNSPLH
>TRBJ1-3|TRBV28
ASLQTGGNTIY
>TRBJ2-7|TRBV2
ASSEAPGRYEQY
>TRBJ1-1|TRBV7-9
ASSLPGGLNTEAF
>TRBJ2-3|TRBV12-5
ASGNLRARADTQY
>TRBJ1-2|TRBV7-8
ASSPGTAVYGYT
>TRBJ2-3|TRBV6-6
ASFSGFEPDTQY
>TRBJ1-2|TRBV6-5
ASSFGQGGYGYT
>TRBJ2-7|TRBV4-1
ASSQDHGGYEQY
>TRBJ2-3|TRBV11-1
ASRRDRDTQY
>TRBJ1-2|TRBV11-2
ASSPLAGGLMFGYT
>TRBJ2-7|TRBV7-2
ASSSGQGFYEQY
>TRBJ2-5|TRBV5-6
ASSGQGYQETQY
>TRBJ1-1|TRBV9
ASSSGRAAF
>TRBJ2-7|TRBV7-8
ASSLVGTVTYEQY
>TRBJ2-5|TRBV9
ASSVGAAGEWETQY
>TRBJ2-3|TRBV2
ASSDQTGATDTQY
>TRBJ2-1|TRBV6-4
ASSDSASGGANEQF
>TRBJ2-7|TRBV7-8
ASSLAPGTGYEQY
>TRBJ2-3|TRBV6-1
ASSVQGSWADTQY
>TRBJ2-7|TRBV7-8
ASSPRLAGGQSSYEQY
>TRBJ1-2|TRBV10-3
AITTNYGYT
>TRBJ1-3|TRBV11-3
ASSFGASDGNTIY
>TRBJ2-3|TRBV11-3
ASSLASGTAGYTDTQY
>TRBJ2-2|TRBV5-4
ASSLFPRTGITGELF
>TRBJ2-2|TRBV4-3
ASSQEYDRAPGELF
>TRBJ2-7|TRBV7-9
ASSSTVNSYEQY
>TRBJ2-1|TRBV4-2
ASSLPGQGLYNEQF
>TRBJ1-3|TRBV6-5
ASSQSSGSGNTIY
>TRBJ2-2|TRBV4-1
ASSQAQGGTGELF
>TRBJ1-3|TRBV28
ASSSHRQGSGNTIY
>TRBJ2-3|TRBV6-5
ASSYGLESDTQY
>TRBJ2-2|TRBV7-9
ASSPLGLAGGGPGELF
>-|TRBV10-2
ASSELVQDEQY
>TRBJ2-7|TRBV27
ASSLVGESEQY
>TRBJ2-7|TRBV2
ASSEQTSNSYEQY
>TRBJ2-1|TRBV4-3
ASSQDPAGVGYNEQF
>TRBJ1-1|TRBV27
ASSLNRGAEAF